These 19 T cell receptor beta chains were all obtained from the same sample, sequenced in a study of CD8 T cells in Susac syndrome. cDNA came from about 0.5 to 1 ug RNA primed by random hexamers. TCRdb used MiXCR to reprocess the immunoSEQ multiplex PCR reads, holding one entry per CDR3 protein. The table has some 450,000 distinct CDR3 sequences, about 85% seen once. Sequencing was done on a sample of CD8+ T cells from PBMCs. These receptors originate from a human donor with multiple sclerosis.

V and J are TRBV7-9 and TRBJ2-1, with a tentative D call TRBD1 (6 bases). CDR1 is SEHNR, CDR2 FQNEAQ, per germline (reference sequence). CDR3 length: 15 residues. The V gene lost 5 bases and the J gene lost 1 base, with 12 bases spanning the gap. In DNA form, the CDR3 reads TGTGCCAGCAGCCCAGCAGGGGCGTCCTACAATGAGCAGTTCTTC. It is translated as CASSPAGASYNEQFF.

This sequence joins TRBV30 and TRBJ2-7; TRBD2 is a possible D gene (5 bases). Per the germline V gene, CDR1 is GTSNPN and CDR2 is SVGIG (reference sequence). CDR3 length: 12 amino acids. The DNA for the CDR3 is TGTTCTTGGAGGAAGACCTCCTACGAGCAGTACTTC. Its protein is CSWRKTSYEQYF. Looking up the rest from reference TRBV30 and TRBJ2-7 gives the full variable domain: SQTIHQWPATLVQPVGSPLSLECTVEGTSNPNLYWYRQAAGRGLQLLFYSVGIGQISSEVPQNLSASRPQDRQFILSSKKLLLSDSGFYLCSWRKTSYEQYFGPGTRLTVT.

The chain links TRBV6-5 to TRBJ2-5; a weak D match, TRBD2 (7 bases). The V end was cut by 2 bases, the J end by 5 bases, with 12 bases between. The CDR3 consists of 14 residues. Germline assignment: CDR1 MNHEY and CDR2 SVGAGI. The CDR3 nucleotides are TGTGCCAGCAGTTACGGGGGGGCGCGCGAGACCCAGTACTTC. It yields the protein CASSYGGARETQYF.

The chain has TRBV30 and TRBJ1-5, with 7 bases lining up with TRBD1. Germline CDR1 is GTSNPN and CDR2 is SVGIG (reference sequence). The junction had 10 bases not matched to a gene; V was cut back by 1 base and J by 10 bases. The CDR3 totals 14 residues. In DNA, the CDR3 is TGTGCCTGGAGTGCCGGCAGGGGGATCCAACCCCAGCATTTT. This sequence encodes CAWSAGRGIQPQHF.

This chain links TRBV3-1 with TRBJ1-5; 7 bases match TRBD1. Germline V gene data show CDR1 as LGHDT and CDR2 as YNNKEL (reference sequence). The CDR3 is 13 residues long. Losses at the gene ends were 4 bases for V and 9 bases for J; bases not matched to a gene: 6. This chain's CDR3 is CASSRQGSPPQHF. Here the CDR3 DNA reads TGTGCCAGCAGCCGACAGGGTTCGCCGCCCCAGCATTTT.

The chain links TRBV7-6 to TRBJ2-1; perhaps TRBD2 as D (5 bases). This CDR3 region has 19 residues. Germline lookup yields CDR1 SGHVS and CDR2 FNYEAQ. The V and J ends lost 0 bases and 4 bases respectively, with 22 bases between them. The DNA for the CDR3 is TGTGCCAGCAGCTTAGCAATTCTTGGCGGGTGGCCGATTTACAATGAGCAGTTCTTC. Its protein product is CASSLAILGGWPIYNEQFF.

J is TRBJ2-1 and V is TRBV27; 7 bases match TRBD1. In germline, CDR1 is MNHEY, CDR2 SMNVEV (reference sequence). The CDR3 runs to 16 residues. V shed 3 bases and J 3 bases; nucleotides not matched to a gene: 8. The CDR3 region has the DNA TGTGCCAGCAGTTTCAAGGGGGCCCACTACTACAATGAGCAGTTCTTC. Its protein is CASSFKGAHYYNEQFF.

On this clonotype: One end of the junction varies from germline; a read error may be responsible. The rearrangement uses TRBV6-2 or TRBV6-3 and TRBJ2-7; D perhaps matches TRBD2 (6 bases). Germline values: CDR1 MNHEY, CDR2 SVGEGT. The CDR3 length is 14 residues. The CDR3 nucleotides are TGTGCCGGCAGTTACCCAGGAGGGTTCAACGAGCAGTACTTC. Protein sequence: CAGSYPGGFNEQYF.

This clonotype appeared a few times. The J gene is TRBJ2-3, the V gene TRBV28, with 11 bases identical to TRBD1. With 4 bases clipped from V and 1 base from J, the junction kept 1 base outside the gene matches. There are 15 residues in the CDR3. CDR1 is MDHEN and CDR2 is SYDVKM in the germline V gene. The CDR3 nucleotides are TGTGCCAGCAGTTCGGACAGGGGGCGCACAGATACGCAGTATTTT. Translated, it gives CASSSDRGRTDTQYF.

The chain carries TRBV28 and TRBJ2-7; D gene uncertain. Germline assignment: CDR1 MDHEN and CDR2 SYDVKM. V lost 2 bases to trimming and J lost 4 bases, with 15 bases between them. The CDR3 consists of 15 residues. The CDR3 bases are TGTGCCAGCAGTTTAGGGGTCAGCGTGGGATACGAGCAGTACTTC. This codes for CASSLGVSVGYEQYF.

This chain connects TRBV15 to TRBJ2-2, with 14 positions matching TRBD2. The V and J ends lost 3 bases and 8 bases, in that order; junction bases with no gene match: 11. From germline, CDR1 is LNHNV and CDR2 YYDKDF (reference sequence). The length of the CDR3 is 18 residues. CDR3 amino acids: CATSSGLAGGLRAGELFF. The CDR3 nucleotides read TGTGCCACCAGCAGTGGACTAGCGGGAGGACTGCGGGCTGGGGAGCTGTTTTTT.

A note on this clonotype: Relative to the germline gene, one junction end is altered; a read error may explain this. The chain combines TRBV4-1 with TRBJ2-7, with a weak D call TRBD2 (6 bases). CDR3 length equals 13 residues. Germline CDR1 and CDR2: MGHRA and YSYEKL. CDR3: CASSRGLAYERYF. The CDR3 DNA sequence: TGCGCCAGCAGCCGGGGACTGGCCTACGAGCGGTACTTC.

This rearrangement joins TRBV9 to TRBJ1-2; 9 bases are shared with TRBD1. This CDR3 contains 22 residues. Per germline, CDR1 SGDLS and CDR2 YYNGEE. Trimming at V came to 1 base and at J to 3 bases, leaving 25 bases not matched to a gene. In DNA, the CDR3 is TGTGCCAGCAGCGTAAGGGTCGGGGACACCGGGACAGGGCACCCTACCTACTATGGCTACACCTTC. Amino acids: CASSVRVGDTGTGHPTYYGYTF.

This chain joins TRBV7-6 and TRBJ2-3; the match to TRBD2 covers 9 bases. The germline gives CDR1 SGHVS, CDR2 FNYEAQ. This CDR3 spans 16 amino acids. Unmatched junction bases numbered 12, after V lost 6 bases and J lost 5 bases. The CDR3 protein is CASSPLAGGPRDTQYF. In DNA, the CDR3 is TGTGCCAGCAGTCCGCTGGCGGGAGGGCCTAGAGATACGCAGTATTTT.

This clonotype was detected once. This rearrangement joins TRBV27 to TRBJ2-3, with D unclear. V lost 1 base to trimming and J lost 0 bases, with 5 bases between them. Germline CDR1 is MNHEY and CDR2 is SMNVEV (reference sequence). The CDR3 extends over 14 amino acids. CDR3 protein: CASSLYSSTDTQYF. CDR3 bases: TGTGCCAGCAGTTTATATTCTAGCACAGATACGCAGTATTTT.

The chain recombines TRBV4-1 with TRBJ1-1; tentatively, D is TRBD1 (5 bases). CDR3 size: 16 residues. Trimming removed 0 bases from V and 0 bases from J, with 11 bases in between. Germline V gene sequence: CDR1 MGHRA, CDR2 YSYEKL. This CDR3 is CASSQDTGRMNTEAFF. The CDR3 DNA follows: TGCGCCAGCAGCCAAGATACAGGACGCATGAACACTGAAGCTTTCTTT.

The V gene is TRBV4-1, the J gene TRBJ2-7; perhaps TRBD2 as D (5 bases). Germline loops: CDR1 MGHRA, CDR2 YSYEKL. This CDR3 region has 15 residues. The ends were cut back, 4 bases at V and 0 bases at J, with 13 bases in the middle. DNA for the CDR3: TGCGCCAGCAGCCCCCTACAAGGGAGCTCCTACGAGCAGTACTTC. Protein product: CASSPLQGSSYEQYF.

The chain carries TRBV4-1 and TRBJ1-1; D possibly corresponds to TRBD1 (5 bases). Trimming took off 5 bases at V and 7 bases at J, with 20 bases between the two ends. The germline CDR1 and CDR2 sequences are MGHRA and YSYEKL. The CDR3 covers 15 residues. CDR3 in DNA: TGCGCCAGCAGCTATCTAACGGGGCCAGGCCATGAAGCTTTCTTT. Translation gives CASSYLTGPGHEAFF.

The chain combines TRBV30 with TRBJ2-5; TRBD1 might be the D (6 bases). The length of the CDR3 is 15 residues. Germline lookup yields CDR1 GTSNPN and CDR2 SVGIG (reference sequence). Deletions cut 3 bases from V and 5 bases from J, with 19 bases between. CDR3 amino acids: CAWSATTGFGETQYF. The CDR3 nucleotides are TGTGCCTGGAGCGCGACAACAGGGTTCGGGGAGACCCAGTACTTC.